This TCR beta chain came from a study of beta chain features in type 1 diabetes. Turning to the study itself: Comparable age, gender and cell yields were observed in patients relative to healthy donors. Study outcomes and limitations: TCRB CDR3 length was moderately but significantly reduced in all four CD4+ subsets of Type 1 diabetes patients. Type 1 diabetes patients showed fewer insertions and more deletions at VDJ junctions. In patients and controls equally, PCR might favor templates that are shorter.

Details on this clone: Its antigen remains unknown.

Germline V gene data show CDR1 as MDHEN and CDR2 as SYDVKM. The CDR3 consists of 11 residues. Every isolated RNA sample was fully reverse transcribed, so sequencing captured expressed TCRB transcripts. Reads from naive, central memory and regulatory T cell samples averaged about 3.3 million. Here immunoSEQ multiplex PCR was the method, and the copy in TCRdb shows in-frame clones only, minus some. The sample lists about 160,000 clones, about 8.1% occurring once. The TCR originated in a woman between 18 and 29 years old with type 1 diabetes. Sequencing used central memory CD4+ T cells from blood. The V and J genes are TRBV28 and TRBJ2-5; the D gene is possibly TRBD2 (5 bases). Gene TRBJ2-7 matches the end of the DNA better, so the J call may be wrong. The CDR3 DNA is TGTGCCAGCAGTTTTGCGGGCGAGCAGTACTTC. Protein: CASSFAGEQYF.